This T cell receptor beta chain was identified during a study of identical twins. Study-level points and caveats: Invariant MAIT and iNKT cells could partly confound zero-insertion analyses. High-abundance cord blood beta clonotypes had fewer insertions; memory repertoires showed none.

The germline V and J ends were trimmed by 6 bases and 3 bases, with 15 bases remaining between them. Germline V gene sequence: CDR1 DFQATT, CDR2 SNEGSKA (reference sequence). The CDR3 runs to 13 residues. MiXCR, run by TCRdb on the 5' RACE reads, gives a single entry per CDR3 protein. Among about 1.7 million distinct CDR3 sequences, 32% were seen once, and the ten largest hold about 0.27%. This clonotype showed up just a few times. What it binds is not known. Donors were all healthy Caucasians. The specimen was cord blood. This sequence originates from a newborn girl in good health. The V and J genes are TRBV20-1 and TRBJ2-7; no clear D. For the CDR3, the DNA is TGCAGTGCCAGACGGCCCATTAACTACGAGCAGTACTTC. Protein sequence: CSARRPINYEQYF.